This passage covers 21 T cell receptor beta chains from one sample sequenced in a study of CD8+CD57+ T cells in acquired aplastic anemia. Genomic DNA, the template, was used for profiling of the TCR beta VDJ and CDR3. MiXCR, run by TCRdb on the reads, gives a single entry per CDR3 protein. Among under 200,000 distinct CDR3 sequences, about 48% were seen once, and the ten largest hold about 1.1%. The sequenced sample consisted of sorted CD4+, CD8+, or CD8+CD57+ T cells (not recorded which) from PBMCs. The receptors were sampled from a human donor in good health.

This clonotype is medium-sized. CDR3 loop: CATSRDVGYEAFF. The CDR3 coding sequence is TGTGCCACCAGCAGAGACGTCGGGTATGAAGCTTTCTTT. The chain combines TRBV15 with TRBJ1-1; D gene unclear. V was pared by 0 bases and J by 7 bases, with 9 bases between. The CDR3 runs to 13 residues. Germline CDR1 is LNHNV and CDR2 is YYDKDF (reference sequence).

This clonotype was counted ten times or more. The chain has TRBV7-6 and TRBJ2-2; 9 bases align to TRBD1. This CDR3 has 15 amino acids. Trimming took 3 bases from V and 3 from J; bases not matched to a gene: 2. Germline values: CDR1 SGHVS, CDR2 FNYEAQ. The CDR3: CASSLGQGYTGELFF. In DNA form, the CDR3 reads TGTGCCAGCAGCTTGGGACAGGGTTACACCGGGGAGCTGTTTTTT.

The V and J genes are TRBV7-6 and TRBJ2-1; D gene unclear. This CDR3 has 13 amino acids. V lost 2 bases and J lost 8, with 10 bases in between. CDR1 SGHVS and CDR2 FNYEAQ come from the germline V gene. In DNA form, the CDR3 reads TGTGCCAGCAGCTTAAGGACGAATGATGAGCAGTTCTTC. This encodes CASSLRTNDEQFF.

V is TRBV7-3 and J is TRBJ2-5; no firm D call. The CDR3 has 13 residues. The germline gives CDR1 SGHTA, CDR2 FQGTGA. V lost 6 bases to trimming and J lost 2 bases, with 10 bases between them. DNA of the CDR3: TGTGCCAGCAGGTCGGCGGTGCAAGAGACCCAGTACTTC. As protein: CASRSAVQETQYF. The complete variable domain, with remaining parts taken from reference TRBV7-3 and TRBJ2-5, reads GAGVSQTPSNKVTEKGKYVELRCDPISGHTALYWYRQSLGQGPEFLIYFQGTGAADDSGLPNDRFFAVRPEGSVSTLKIQRTERGDSAVYLCASRSAVQETQYFGPGTRLLVL.

This clonotype was found many times. V usage is TRBV5-5 and J usage is TRBJ1-2, with D unresolved. In germline, CDR1 is SGHKS, CDR2 YYEKEE (reference sequence). The V end lost 0 bases, the J end lost 0 bases, and 9 bases lay between the germline ends. The length of the CDR3 is 15 residues. The CDR3 is CASSLGAASNYGYTF. The DNA for the CDR3 is TGTGCCAGCAGCTTGGGGGCGGCTTCTAACTATGGCTACACCTTC. Filled out from reference TRBV5-5 and TRBJ1-2, the complete variable domain reads DAGVTQSPTHLIKTRGQQVTLRCSPISGHKSVSWYQQVLGQGPQFIFQYYEKEERGRGNFPDRFSARQFPNYSSELNVNALLLGDSALYLCASSLGAASNYGYTFGSGTRLTVV.

This clonotype was recorded many times. This sequence joins TRBV7-2 and TRBJ2-7; 7 bases are shared with TRBD2. The CDR3 contains 12 residues. Trimming removed 5 bases from V and 6 bases from J; junction bases left unmatched: 4. CDR1 is SGHTA and CDR2 is FQGNSA in the germline V gene. CDR3 nucleotide sequence: TGTGCCAGCAGCGGGAGGGCCGCCGAGCAGTACTTC. The encoded protein is CASSGRAAEQYF. Variable domain in full (rest from reference TRBV7-2 and TRBJ2-7): GAGVSQSPSNKVTEKGKDVELRCDPISGHTALYWYRQSLGQGLEFLIYFQGNSAPDKSGLPSDRFSAERTGGSVSTLTIQRTQQEDSAVYLCASSGRAAEQYFGPGTRLTVT.

This clonotype was counted many times. The chain joins TRBV20-1 to TRBJ1-5; weak D call: TRBD1 (5 bases). The germline V and J ends were trimmed by 4 bases and 3 bases, with 13 bases remaining between them. The CDR3 spans 14 residues. Germline loops: CDR1 DFQATT, CDR2 SNEGSKA (reference sequence). The CDR3 loop is CSATQGSNNQPQHF. The CDR3 bases are TGCAGTGCTACCCAGGGATCCAACAATCAGCCCCAGCATTTT.

The CDR3 nucleotides read TGCGCCAGCAGCTTGGGGGGCGGGGTCTCCTACAATGAGCAGTTCTTC. It translates to CASSLGGGVSYNEQFF. The V call is TRBV5-1, the J call TRBJ2-1; TRBD2 is a possible D gene (6 bases). Trimming took off 0 bases at V and 0 bases at J, with 10 bases between the two ends. The CDR3 loop spans 16 amino acids. Germline CDR1 reads SGHRS; CDR2 reads YFSETQ.

This rearrangement joins TRBV10-3 to TRBJ2-5; TRBD2 is a possible D gene (6 bases). This CDR3 region has 15 residues. V lost 4 bases, J lost 3 bases, and 15 bases lay in between. Germline CDR1 ENHRY, CDR2 SYGVKD. Here the CDR3 DNA reads TGTGCCATCAGTGGGGGGGTAGCAGCAGAAGAGACCCAGTACTTC. This sequence encodes CAISGGVAAEETQYF.

The rearrangement links TRBV2 to TRBJ2-5; D is tentatively TRBD1 or TRBD2 (5 bases each). This CDR3 region has 13 residues. CDR1 SNHLY and CDR2 FYNNEI come from the germline V gene. The V gene lost 6 bases and the J gene lost 5 bases, with 13 bases spanning the gap. This chain's CDR3 is CASRGVAVETQYF. Here the CDR3 DNA reads TGTGCCAGCAGGGGGGTCGCGGTGGAGACCCAGTACTTC. Full variable domain (remainder filled in from reference TRBV2 and TRBJ2-5): EPEVTQTPSHQVTQMGQEVILRCVPISNHLYFYWYRQILGQKVEFLVSFYNNEISEKSEIFDDQFSVERPDGSNFTLKIRSTKLEDSAMYFCASRGVAVETQYFGPGTRLLVL.

The V call is TRBV10-3, the J call TRBJ2-3; 10 positions agree with TRBD1. The end of the DNA aligns better with TRBJ1-5, so the J call may be wrong. The CDR3 loop spans 16 amino acids. Germline V CDR1 and CDR2: ENHRY, SYGVKD. CDR3 region: CAISEPGTGVTDTQHF. The CDR3 region has the DNA TGTGCCATCAGTGAGCCCGGGACAGGGGTTACAGACACGCAGCATTTT.

J is TRBJ1-2 and V is TRBV20-1; unclear D gene. The CDR3 has 13 residues. V was trimmed by 2 bases and J by 2 bases, leaving 9 bases between them. Germline V gives CDR1 DFQATT, CDR2 SNEGSKA (reference sequence). Here the CDR3 reads CSARKAPNYGYTF. The DNA of the CDR3 is TGCAGTGCTAGAAAGGCTCCGAACTATGGCTACACCTTC.

This clonotype was found a few times. The chain has TRBV19 and TRBJ2-3; 12 bases fit TRBD1. Trimming removed 7 bases from V and 4 bases from J; junction bases left unmatched: 6. CDR1 is LNHDA and CDR2 is SQIVND in the germline V gene (reference sequence). This CDR3 spans 15 amino acids. The CDR3 nucleotides read TGTGCCAGTATCAGGGGGACAGGGGGCCCAGATACGCAGTATTTT. Protein sequence: CASIRGTGGPDTQYF.

The table lists this clonotype with a count of one. A much larger clone is a single base away; this may be a read error. The V gene is TRBV6-1, the J gene TRBJ1-5; TRBD1 is a possible D gene (5 bases). Germline V lookup: CDR1 MNHNS, CDR2 SASEGT. Trimming stripped 6 bases from V and 1 base from J, with 13 bases between. This CDR3 is built from 15 residues. The CDR3 spells CASSVTWDSNQPQHF. CDR3 DNA: TGTGCCAGCAGCGTGACTTGGGACAGCAATCAGCCCCAGCATTTT.

Worth noting for this clonotype: A much larger clone sits a single nucleotide away, making a read error possible. The chain has TRBV6-5 and TRBJ2-1, with 8 bases that match TRBD2. Germline lookup yields CDR1 MNHEY and CDR2 SVGAGI. There are 15 residues in the CDR3. This chain's CDR3 is CAISYASGSYNEQFF. The CDR3, as DNA: TGTGCCATCAGTTACGCCAGCGGGAGCTACAATGAGCAGTTCTTC.

This clonotype was detected ten times or more. V usage is TRBV14 and J usage is TRBJ1-6; D is unclear. The CDR3 length is 16 residues. Germline V gene data show CDR1 as SGHDN and CDR2 as FVKESK. V lost 4 bases to trimming and J lost 2 bases, with 12 bases between them. Here the CDR3 DNA reads TGTGCCAGCAGCCTCGACTTTCGAGCCTATAATTCACCCCTCCACTTT. Translation gives CASSLDFRAYNSPLHF.

This chain uses TRBV7-6 with TRBJ2-2; TRBD1 matches at 7 bases. This CDR3 has 15 residues. Per the germline V gene, CDR1 is SGHVS and CDR2 is FNYEAQ. V gave up 4 bases and J gave up 0 bases; unmatched junction bases: 2. CDR3 nucleotides: TGTGCCAGCAGCTCGGGACAGTCGAACACCGGGGAGCTGTTTTTT. This gives the protein CASSSGQSNTGELFF. Full variable domain (missing parts from reference TRBV7-6 and TRBJ2-2): GAGVSQSPRYKVTKRGQDVALRCDPISGHVSLYWYRQALGQGPEFLTYFNYEAQQDKSGLPNDRFSAERPEGSISTLTIQRTEQRDSAMYRCASSSGQSNTGELFFGEGSRLTVL.

This clonotype came up a few times. V gene TRBV7-9 combines with J gene TRBJ2-5; D could derive from TRBD1 or TRBD2 (5 bases each). The CDR3 spans 13 residues. Germline CDR1 and CDR2: SEHNR and FQNEAQ (reference sequence). The V end was cut by 1 base, the J end by 5 bases, with 8 bases between. The CDR3 nucleotides are TGTGCCAGCAGCTTAGTCAGGGAGGAGACCCAGTACTTC. Translation gives CASSLVREETQYF.

As for this clonotype: A much larger clone lies a single base off, so this may be a read error. The rearrangement links TRBV4-1 to TRBJ1-2, with D unclear. CDR1 and CDR2 from the germline V gene are MGHRA and YSYEKL. The CDR3 sequence is 16 residues long. Trimming stripped 5 bases from V and 7 bases from J, with 23 bases between. This CDR3 reads CASSAQKRREECGYTF. DNA for the CDR3: TGCGCCAGCAGCGCCCAAAAGAGGAGGGAGGAGTGTGGCTACACCTTC.

In the case of this clonotype: One base away lies a much larger clone, so this may be a sequencing read error. J is TRBJ1-2 and V is TRBV4-1; D might be TRBD1 (5 bases). Germline CDR1 MGHRA, CDR2 YSYEKL. The CDR3 contains 16 residues. Here the CDR3 reads CVSSQVPAGTGYGYTF. Here the CDR3 DNA reads TGCGTCAGCAGCCAAGTTCCAGCAGGGACCGGCTATGGCTACACCTTC.

J is TRBJ1-2 and V is TRBV29-1; perhaps TRBD1 as D (5 bases). Trimming left V 3 bases short and J 4 bases short, with 12 bases between. Germline CDR1 reads SQVTM; CDR2 reads ANQGSEA. The CDR3 length is 13 residues. CDR3 in amino acids: CSVDGREGYGYTF. The CDR3 bases are TGCAGCGTTGACGGCAGGGAAGGCTATGGCTACACCTTC.